Below, 24 T cell receptor beta chains from the same sample are listed, as sequenced in a study of radiotherapy plus CTLA-4 blockade in lung cancer. Profiling relied on immunoSEQ multiplex PCR, and the TCRdb table lists in-frame clones only, not all of them. The data show roughly 80,000 clones, nearly 75% seen once. The source was peripheral blood, collected from a patient treated with radiotherapy plus ipilimumab. Receptors were obtained from a human donor with non-small cell lung cancer whose response to radiotherapy plus ipilimumab could not be evaluated.

This clone was recorded many times. V is TRBV28 and J is TRBJ1-6; D gene unclear. The germline V and J ends were trimmed by 3 bases and 10 bases, with 13 bases remaining between them. Per the germline V gene, CDR1 is MDHEN and CDR2 is SYDVKM. The CDR3 has 14 amino acids. The chain's CDR3 is CASSFIGYGSPLHF. The CDR3 DNA follows: TGTGCCAGCAGTTTCATCGGGTACGGGTCACCCCTCCACTTT. Full variable domain (rest looked up from reference TRBV28 and TRBJ1-6): DVKVTQSSRYLVKRTGEKVFLECVQDMDHENMFWYRQDPGLGLRLIYFSYDVKMKEKGDIPEGYSVSREKKERFSLILESASTNQTSMYLCASSFIGYGSPLHFGNGTRLTVT.

V gene TRBV5-8 combines with J gene TRBJ2-2; 8 bases map to TRBD2. Germline V gene lookup returns CDR1 SGHTS and CDR2 YDEGEE. The length of the CDR3 is 14 residues. The trim removed 4 bases at V and 6 bases at J, leaving 5 bases unmatched. The CDR3: CASSPRTSPGELFF. DNA of the CDR3: TGTGCCAGCAGCCCTCGGACTAGCCCCGGGGAGCTGTTTTTT. The full variable domain, in which reference TRBV5-8 and TRBJ2-2 provide the parts outside the CDR3, is EAGVTQSPTHLIKTRGQQATLRCSPISGHTSVYWYQQALGLGLQFLLWYDEGEERNRGNFPPRFSGRQFPNYSSELNVNALELEDSALYLCASSPRTSPGELFFGEGSRLTVL.

With respect to this clone: The junction departs from the called germline gene at one end, perhaps through a read error. V and J are TRBV5-1 and TRBJ2-7; a possible D gene is TRBD2 (6 bases). CDR3 length: 13 amino acids. Per the germline V gene, CDR1 is SGHRS and CDR2 is YFSETQ. CDR3 DNA: TGCGCCAGCAGCTTCGCGGTAGCGGACGAGCAGTGCTTC. Translated: CASSFAVADEQCF.

This chain connects TRBV6-5 to TRBJ2-7; TRBD1 matches 9 bases. After removal of 5 bases from V and 2 bases from J, the junction contained 7 bases not matched to a gene. The CDR3 loop spans 15 amino acids. The V gene's germline CDR1 is MNHEY and CDR2 SVGAGI. CDR3 DNA: TGTGCCAGCAGTGCCGGACAGGGGTGGACCTACGAGCAGTACTTC. It specifies CASSAGQGWTYEQYF.

The J gene is TRBJ2-2, the V gene TRBV7-9; 7 bases map to TRBD2. V lost 4 bases, J lost 1 base, and 6 bases stayed unmatched. The V gene's germline CDR1 is SEHNR and CDR2 FQNEAQ (reference sequence). CDR3 length equals 16 residues. CDR3 nucleotides: TGTGCCAGCAGCTCGTCTCGCGGGGGGAACACCGGGGAGCTGTTTTTT. Its translation is CASSSSRGGNTGELFF.

The chain couples TRBV6-6 to TRBJ1-2; 11 bases line up with TRBD1. Germline-derived CDR1 and CDR2 are MNHNY and SVGAGI (reference sequence). There are 15 residues in the CDR3. The ends lost 6 bases at V and 1 base at J; junction bases unmatched: 4. The CDR3 nucleotides are TGTGCCAGCAGCCGAGGGACAGGGGGTAACTATGGCTACACCTTC. It specifies CASSRGTGGNYGYTF.

J is TRBJ1-3 and V is TRBV19; D call uncertain. The CDR3 runs 16 residues. V lost 3 bases and J 1 base, leaving 13 bases between the germline ends. Germline CDR1 reads LNHDA; CDR2 reads SQIVND (reference sequence). The CDR3 region has the DNA TGTGCCAGTAGTATGGAGTTATCCTCGTCTGGAAACACCATATATTTT. Translated, it gives CASSMELSSSGNTIYF.

The genes are TRBV5-6 and TRBJ2-5; no reliable D call. Germline CDR1 reads SGHDT; CDR2 reads YYEEEE. V was pared by 0 bases and J by 1 base, with 7 bases between. CDR3 length equals 14 residues. CDR3: CASSLGGIQETQYF. In DNA, the CDR3 is TGTGCCAGCAGCTTGGGCGGCATCCAAGAGACCCAGTACTTC.

The V and J genes are TRBV27 and TRBJ1-6, with 8 bases fitting TRBD1. Germline V lookup: CDR1 MNHEY, CDR2 SMNVEV (reference sequence). The CDR3 consists of 16 residues. V dropped 3 bases and J dropped 1; count of bases not matched to a gene: 2. The CDR3 nucleotides are TGTGCCAGCAGTTTTCGACAGGGGTCCTATAATTCACCCCTCCACTTT. Its translation is CASSFRQGSYNSPLHF.

V usage is TRBV29-1 and J usage is TRBJ2-7, with 11 nucleotides matching TRBD2. Germline V gives CDR1 SQVTM, CDR2 ANQGSEA. V shed 4 bases and J 4 bases; nucleotides not matched to a gene: 3. CDR3 size: 13 residues. Here the CDR3 DNA reads TGCAGCGTTGTACCTAGCGGGAGGTACGAGCAGTACTTC. It is translated as CSVVPSGRYEQYF.

The V gene is TRBV20-1, the J gene TRBJ1-2; TRBD1 matches at 8 bases. CDR3 length: 11 residues. The trim removed 3 bases at V and 8 bases at J, leaving 2 bases unmatched. Per the germline V gene, CDR1 is DFQATT and CDR2 is SNEGSKA (reference sequence). CDR3 protein: CSASTGGGYTF. The CDR3 DNA follows: TGCAGTGCTAGCACAGGGGGAGGCTACACCTTC.

The chain uses TRBV5-1 and TRBJ2-7, with D perhaps matching TRBD1 (6 bases). Deletions cut 4 bases from V and 4 bases from J, with 15 bases between. The CDR3 is made up of 14 amino acids. Germline-derived CDR1 and CDR2 are SGHRS and YFSETQ. CDR3 sequence: CASSLSRGGYEQYF. DNA for the CDR3: TGCGCCAGCAGCCTTTCCAGGGGCGGGTACGAGCAGTACTTC. Based on the CDR3 plus reference TRBV5-1 and TRBJ2-7, the full variable domain is KAGVTQTPRYLIKTRGQQVTLSCSPISGHRSVSWYQQTPGQGLQFLFEYFSETQRNKGNFPGRFSGRQFSNSRSEMNVSTLELGDSALYLCASSLSRGGYEQYFGPGTRLTVT.

The chain combines TRBV11-2 with TRBJ2-7, with 8 bases fitting TRBD1. The CDR3 has 13 residues. After removal of 5 bases from V and 5 bases from J, the junction contained 5 bases not matched to a gene. CDR1 is SGHAT and CDR2 is FQNNGV in the germline V gene. The CDR3 DNA reads as TGTGCCAGCAGCCAGGACAGGGCCAACGAGCAGTACTTC. Translation gives CASSQDRANEQYF.

The chain couples TRBV28 to TRBJ1-6, with 7 bases fitting TRBD1. V trimming: 3 bases; J trimming: 7 bases; junction bases outside the gene matches: 9. The CDR3 loop spans 16 amino acids. Germline CDR1 reads MDHEN; CDR2 reads SYDVKM. CDR3 in DNA: TGTGCCAGCAGTTTCTGGTCGGGACAGCGCAATTCACCCCTCCACTTT. This codes for CASSFWSGQRNSPLHF.

The V and J genes are TRBV7-8 and TRBJ2-1; 7 bases align to TRBD2. Germline V gene sequence: CDR1 SGHVS, CDR2 FQNEAQ. With 5 bases clipped from V and 3 bases from J, the junction kept 13 bases outside the gene matches. The CDR3 runs to 17 residues. The CDR3 loop reads CASSPRWGTINYNEQFF. CDR3 nucleotide sequence: TGTGCCAGCAGCCCGCGGTGGGGGACTATTAACTACAATGAGCAGTTCTTC.

V and J are TRBV5-1 and TRBJ1-2; D is ambiguous. CDR3 length: 13 amino acids. Germline V gene lookup returns CDR1 SGHRS and CDR2 YFSETQ. V shed 1 base and J shed 7 bases, with 11 bases lying between them. The DNA for the CDR3 is TGCGCCAGCAGCTTGAACGGAGACGGTGGCTACACCTTC. Amino acid sequence: CASSLNGDGGYTF. The variable domain in full, completed from reference TRBV5-1 and TRBJ1-2, reads KAGVTQTPRYLIKTRGQQVTLSCSPISGHRSVSWYQQTPGQGLQFLFEYFSETQRNKGNFPGRFSGRQFSNSRSEMNVSTLELGDSALYLCASSLNGDGGYTFGSGTRLTVV.

The rearrangement joins TRBV4-1 to TRBJ2-2, with 9 bases that match TRBD1. Germline CDR1 MGHRA, CDR2 YSYEKL. There are 16 residues in the CDR3. With 1 base clipped from V and 7 bases from J, the junction kept 7 bases outside the gene matches. The CDR3 loop is CASSQGGDRVIGELFF. The DNA of the CDR3 is TGCGCCAGCAGCCAAGGAGGGGACAGGGTGATCGGGGAGCTGTTTTTT.

This chain links TRBV19 with TRBJ2-5; TRBD1 matches at 7 bases. With 8 bases clipped from V and 3 bases from J, the junction kept 3 bases outside the gene matches. Germline CDR1 and CDR2: LNHDA and SQIVND (reference sequence). There are 12 residues in the CDR3. CDR3 coding DNA: TGTGCCAGTCAGGGGGTCGAAGAGACCCAGTACTTC. Translation: CASQGVEETQYF.

The V gene is TRBV28, the J gene TRBJ2-1; D is unresolved. This CDR3 is built from 16 residues. CDR1 is MDHEN, CDR2 SYDVKM, per germline. V lost 1 base to trimming and J lost 0 bases, with 10 bases between them. CDR3 sequence: CASSLFSGSSYNEQFF. As DNA, the CDR3 is TGTGCCAGCAGTTTATTTTCCGGTTCCTCCTACAATGAGCAGTTCTTC.

This clone has just one count. The V call is TRBV7-2, the J call TRBJ1-1; TRBD1 matches 7 bases. The CDR3 consists of 14 residues. CDR1 and CDR2 from the germline V gene are SGHTA and FQGNSA. Trimming cost V 4 bases and J 1 base; bases outside gene matches: 3. The CDR3 spells CASSWGQTNTEAFF. For the CDR3, the DNA is TGTGCCAGCAGCTGGGGACAGACGAACACTGAAGCTTTCTTT.

V and J are TRBV7-9 and TRBJ2-5, with TRBD2 identical over 10 bases. The DNA end is more similar to TRBJ2-7, so the J call may be wrong. This CDR3 has 16 amino acids. Germline-derived CDR1 and CDR2 are SEHNR and FQNEAQ (reference sequence). The chain's CDR3 is CASSPRASGRVYEQYF. DNA of the CDR3: TGTGCCAGCAGCCCGCGGGCTAGCGGGAGAGTGTACGAGCAGTACTTC.

This chain uses TRBV30 with TRBJ2-7; D is possibly TRBD2 (5 bases). CDR3 length: 13 residues. From germline, CDR1 is GTSNPN and CDR2 SVGIG (reference sequence). Trimming stripped 4 bases from V and 0 bases from J, with 10 bases between. CDR3 nucleotide sequence: TGTGCCTGGAATCGGGATAACTCCTACGAGCAGTACTTC. Its protein product is CAWNRDNSYEQYF.

The rearrangement joins TRBV7-6 to TRBJ1-6, with D possibly TRBD1 on 6 matching bases. Trimming removed 5 bases from V and 2 bases from J, with 16 bases in between. CDR1 is SGHVS, CDR2 FNYEAQ, per germline. The CDR3 runs to 17 residues. CDR3 nucleotide sequence: TGTGCCAGCAGCCAAGGGCCGGGACACACCTATAATTCACCCCTCCACTTT. Residues: CASSQGPGHTYNSPLHF. Variable domain in full (rest from reference TRBV7-6 and TRBJ1-6): GAGVSQSPRYKVTKRGQDVALRCDPISGHVSLYWYRQALGQGPEFLTYFNYEAQQDKSGLPNDRFSAERPEGSISTLTIQRTEQRDSAMYRCASSQGPGHTYNSPLHFGNGTRLTVT.

This rearrangement joins TRBV2 to TRBJ1-5; 9 positions match TRBD1. The V segment lost 6 bases and the J segment 2 bases; nucleotides outside the gene matches: 5. The length of the CDR3 is 15 residues. Germline lookup yields CDR1 SNHLY and CDR2 FYNNEI. This chain's CDR3 is CASRIQGAGNQPQHF. The DNA for the CDR3 is TGTGCCAGCAGAATACAGGGGGCTGGCAATCAGCCCCAGCATTTT.